Each of the 8 T cell receptor beta chains below was sequenced from the same sample in a study of shared clonotypes between healthy human individuals. Libraries were prepared by immunoSEQ multiplex PCR; TCRdb keeps only in-frame clonotypes and omits some of them. This table holds about half a million clones, 81% found once. Material for sequencing was PBMCs. The receptors derive from a woman aged 40 to 50 in good health. Some clones in this sample may be carry-over from other donors' samples.

The chain couples TRBV5-6 to TRBJ1-2; no clear D gene. CDR1 is SGHDT, CDR2 YYEEEE, per germline. The ends were cut back, 0 bases at V and 1 base at J, with 10 bases in the middle. The CDR3 consists of 15 residues. The CDR3 DNA is TGTGCCAGCAGCTTGGATCGAGACGGTAACTATGGCTACACCTTC. The encoded protein is CASSLDRDGNYGYTF.

The chain combines TRBV18 with TRBJ2-1; 12 nucleotides align to TRBD2. With V trimmed by 1 base and J by 6 bases, 4 bases remained unmatched. The CDR3 is 16 residues long. Germline-derived CDR1 and CDR2 are KGHSH and LQKENI. The CDR3 sequence: CASSPQGLAGGNEQFF. DNA for the CDR3: TGTGCCAGCTCACCACAGGGACTAGCGGGCGGCAATGAGCAGTTCTTC.

This rearrangement joins TRBV6-1 to TRBJ2-1; tentatively, D is TRBD1 (6 bases). V was clipped by 8 bases and J by 10 bases, with 15 bases between them. The CDR3 has 12 residues. Germline V gives CDR1 MNHNS, CDR2 SASEGT. CDR3 in amino acids: CASLEWGLEQFF. CDR3 bases: TGTGCCAGCCTTGAATGGGGGCTCGAGCAGTTCTTC.

This chain uses TRBV7-9 with TRBJ2-1; D call uncertain. CDR3 size: 11 residues. Germline-derived CDR1 and CDR2 are SEHNR and FQNEAQ (reference sequence). V dropped 4 bases and J dropped 9 bases, with 7 bases sitting between them. Here the CDR3 reads CASSSGFEQFF. The CDR3 DNA follows: TGTGCCAGCAGCTCGGGTTTTGAGCAGTTCTTC.

This chain joins TRBV2 and TRBJ1-3; D call uncertain. The CDR3 runs 16 residues. The V gene's germline CDR1 is SNHLY and CDR2 FYNNEI. V was shortened by 5 bases and J by 0 bases, with 14 bases between the two germline ends. CDR3 nucleotide sequence: TGTGCCAGCAGTCAGACTGATACCTACTCTGGAAACACCATATATTTT. Its translation: CASSQTDTYSGNTIYF.

This rearrangement joins TRBV6-6 to TRBJ2-7, with D perhaps matching TRBD1 or TRBD2 (5 bases each). The germline V gene encodes CDR1 MNHNY and CDR2 SVGAGI (reference sequence). Trimming stripped 5 bases from V and 0 bases from J, with 11 bases between. The CDR3 has 14 amino acids. CDR3 region: CASSRGTPSYEQYF. CDR3 bases: TGTGCCAGCAGTCGAGGGACCCCCTCCTACGAGCAGTACTTC.

As regards this clone: Given a far larger clone just one base away, this is likely a sequencing read error. Other DNA variants within this sample encode the same CDR3. The genes are TRBV5-4 and TRBJ1-2, with D unresolved. The germline V gene has CDR1 SGHNT and CDR2 YYREEE (reference sequence). The CDR3 has 14 amino acids. DNA of the CDR3: TGTGCCAGCAGCTTGGATCGGGGTAGCTATGGCTACACCTTT. Translated, it gives CASSLDRGSYGYTF.

This chain connects TRBV20-1 to TRBJ2-1; D remains ambiguous. The CDR3 contains 11 residues. V was cut by 5 bases and J by 10 bases, with 12 bases left in between. The germline V gene encodes CDR1 DFQATT and CDR2 SNEGSKA (reference sequence). The CDR3 DNA is TGCAGTGCTCCGCGCGAAGGCGAGCAGTTCTTC. Translated, it gives CSAPREGEQFF.